The rows below give T cell receptor beta chains drawn from one sample of a study of T cell responses to AZD1222 COVID-19 vaccine. Some clones are missing from TCRdb's copy, which holds only in-frame ones; the method was immunoSEQ multiplex PCR. This sample has about 120,000 clones; 92% occur once, and the top ten carry around 14%. This material consisted of peripheral blood, taken on day 0 of AZD1222 vaccination. These receptor sequences come from an adult in good health. The CDR3 runs from the conserved cysteine through the conserved F or W.

V,J,CDR3
TRBV3-1/TRBV3-2,TRBJ1-4,CASSPLATNEKLFF
TRBV7-2,TRBJ2-3,CASSGSDRERPDTQYF
TRBV27,TRBJ2-7,CATGGTHPYEQYF
TRBV25-1,TRBJ1-2,CASSAGWGVGYTF
TRBV2,TRBJ2-7,CASSEAKTSLSDEQYF
TRBV11-3,TRBJ1-5,CASSLGTGNQPQHF
TRBV6-2/TRBV6-3,TRBJ2-3,CASSYQAEDTQYF
TRBV12-3/TRBV12-4,TRBJ2-7,CATRGGTGNEQYF
TRBV28,TRBJ2-7,CASSFWEAYEQYF
TRBV20-1,TRBJ2-1,CSAQKNNEQFF
TRBV6-5,TRBJ1-2,CASRSRRGLGYGYTF
TRBV5-1,TRBJ1-5,CASSRDGGNQPQHF
TRBV18,TRBJ1-3,CASSPLPPDIGNTIYF
TRBV29-1,TRBJ1-4,CSVRQGGATNEKLFF
TRBV5-1,TRBJ1-5,CASSTGTGGHQPQHF
TRBV20-1,TRBJ1-5,CSASFAMNQPQHF
TRBV7-8,TRBJ1-2,CASSLFQGARNGYTF
TRBV5-4,TRBJ1-1,CASSLYPGGGTEAFF
TRBV3-1/TRBV3-2,TRBJ2-1,CASSQTGSAYNEQFF
TRBV2,TRBJ2-7,CASRGPWTYEQYF
TRBV3-1/TRBV3-2,TRBJ2-1,CASSQVGDRGENEQFF
TRBV6-5,TRBJ1-1,CASRLQGMNTEAFF
TRBV5-1,TRBJ1-1,CASRITPPGTEAFF
TRBV6-2/TRBV6-3,TRBJ1-5,CASSFAAGGRNQPQHF
TRBV6-2/TRBV6-3,TRBJ1-1,CASSYSTGEDLLNTEAFF
TRBV21-1,TRBJ1-6,CASSRSGRDRTKCELRPLHF
TRBV21-1,TRBJ2-1,CASSTSGTSSLSSYNEQFF
TRBV7-9,TRBJ1-2,CASSHPGDLPTNYGYTF
TRBV10-2,TRBJ2-5,CASSHRPKETQYF
TRBV9,TRBJ1-3,CASRGAHSGNTIYF
TRBV11-2,TRBJ1-2,CASSTGATPYGYTF
TRBV6-2/TRBV6-3,TRBJ1-5,CASSYYQNSNQPQHF
TRBV27,TRBJ2-1,CASSNSGAYNEQFF
TRBV9,TRBJ2-7,CASSVAGREGDEQYF
TRBV29-1,TRBJ2-7,CSVADGWSSYEQYF
TRBV27,TRBJ2-3,CASRMGGRTDTQYF
TRBV4-1,TRBJ1-2,CASSQDPRARGYYGYTF
TRBV13,TRBJ2-7,CASTPQGRTHEQYF
TRBV7-2,TRBJ1-1,CASSFRGPGAFF
TRBV25-1,TRBJ2-7,CASTSDGRKEQYF
TRBV6-1,TRBJ1-5,CASSELRQTKNQPQHF
TRBV7-8,TRBJ2-5,CASSQREGQETQYF
TRBV10-3,TRBJ2-2,CAISVGLAANTGELFF
TRBV11-2,TRBJ2-2,CASSLELANGELFF
TRBV19,TRBJ2-1,CASSLLPGQVVVEQFF
TRBV27,TRBJ1-4,CASSSTNNATNEKLFF
TRBV28,TRBJ1-2,CASSRSLSYYGYTF
TRBV4-1,TRBJ1-5,CASSQDHVGGQPQHF
TRBV5-1,TRBJ2-2,CASSRFGGAANTGELFF
TRBV10-2,TRBJ2-2,CASTTRATNGELFF
TRBV5-6,TRBJ2-3,CASSPFGPGLAASDTQYF
TRBV4-1,TRBJ1-2,CASSPGQGADYGYTF